One and the same sample provided the 3 T cell receptor beta chains below, sequenced in a study of cytomegalovirus exposure and HLA in healthy donors. This PCR relied on a set of 60 Vbeta primers and 13 Jbeta primers. Produced via immunoSEQ multiplex PCR; TCRdb's table is partial and in-frame only. The profile shows about 150,000 clones, roughly two thirds of them singletons. The sample taken for sequencing was PBMCs. These receptors were taken from a male donor in good health and CMV-seronegative.

As to this clone: One end of the junction is discordant with germline, which a read error may explain. The V call is TRBV29-1, the J call TRBJ1-2; 8 positions match TRBD1. The CDR3 sequence is 14 residues long. Germline CDR1 SQVTM, CDR2 ANQGSEA. Here the CDR3 reads CSVEGGTGGRGYPF. DNA for the CDR3: TGCAGCGTTGAGGGCGGGACAGGCGGTAGGGGCTACCCCTTC.

The gene calls are TRBV6-1 and TRBJ2-2, with 10 bases aligning to TRBD2. Germline loops: CDR1 MNHNS, CDR2 SASEGT. Losses at the gene ends were 4 bases for V and 2 bases for J; bases not matched to a gene: 7. The CDR3 has 17 residues. CDR3 nucleotides: TGTGCCAGCAGTGGCCGACTAGCGGGTTTAAACACCGGGGAGCTGTTTTTT. Protein sequence: CASSGRLAGLNTGELFF.

V gene TRBV6-1 combines with J gene TRBJ2-7; TRBD1 matches at 7 bases. The CDR3 is 14 amino acids. V dropped 6 bases and J dropped 3; count of bases not matched to a gene: 8. CDR1 is MNHNS, CDR2 SASEGT, per germline. CDR3 protein: CASRITGQNYEQYF. CDR3 nucleotide sequence: TGTGCCAGCAGGATTACGGGACAGAACTACGAGCAGTACTTC.